Given below is one T cell receptor beta chain in context. CDR1 is SGHNT and CDR2 is YYREEE in the germline V gene (reference sequence). V was clipped by 2 bases and J by 0 bases, with 16 bases between them. The CDR3 covers 17 residues. The entry originates in a study of early T cells in non-severe SARS-CoV-2 infection. Turning to the study itself: Alpha and beta chains were unpaired, from unsorted whole-blood bulk RNA.

The library protocol tagged individual cDNA molecules with unique molecular identifiers. TCRdb re-analysed the 5' RACE reads in MiXCR, keeping a single row per CDR3 protein. This sample has roughly 92,000 distinct CDR3 sequences, with more than 10% found just once. The V and J genes are TRBV5-4 and TRBJ2-3; D not resolved. This receptor was taken from an adult who was a healthcare worker with PCR-confirmed SARS-CoV-2 infection or an uninfected control (not recorded which). The starting material was whole blood, obtained at baseline. CDR3 in DNA: TGTGCCAGCAGCTTTATCTATCCGGTACTTAGCACAGATACGCAGTATTTT. Amino acids: CASSFIYPVLSTDTQYF.